This passage covers 27 T cell receptor beta chains from one sample sequenced in a study of blood T cell repertoires in COVID-19. The table came from immunoSEQ multiplex PCR; TCRdb's copy has only in-frame clones and leaves some out. The sample lists 110,000 or so clones; 85% to 90% were seen once. The sequencing sample was made of peripheral blood. The origin of the receptors is a woman aged 50 to 60 with acute or convalescent COVID-19.

This rearrangement joins TRBV5-6 to TRBJ2-7, with D tentatively TRBD2 (5 bases). In germline, CDR1 is SGHDT, CDR2 YYEEEE. With 2 bases removed from V and 5 bases from J, the gap between germline ends came to 11 bases. This CDR3 is 13 amino acids long. CDR3 region: CASSLRGYHEQYF. The DNA of the CDR3 is TGTGCCAGCAGCTTACGGGGTTACCACGAGCAGTACTTC.

The V and J genes are TRBV30 and TRBJ1-5, with D perhaps TRBD1 (5 bases). The CDR3 has 13 residues. The V gene lost 5 bases and the J gene lost 2 bases, with 10 bases spanning the gap. Germline-derived CDR1 and CDR2 are GTSNPN and SVGIG (reference sequence). CDR3 loop: CAWGAKGNQPQHF. The CDR3 DNA sequence: TGTGCCTGGGGGGCGAAGGGCAATCAGCCCCAGCATTTT.

The gene calls are TRBV6-5 and TRBJ1-5; D possibly corresponds to TRBD1 (5 bases). Per the germline V gene, CDR1 is MNHEY and CDR2 is SVGAGI. V was shortened by 6 bases and J by 9 bases, with 12 bases between the two germline ends. The CDR3 is 12 amino acids. In DNA form, the CDR3 reads TGTGCCAGCAGACAGGCCGAAGGGCCCCAGCATTTT. This gives the protein CASRQAEGPQHF.

This chain joins TRBV30 and TRBJ1-1; TRBD1 matches at 8 bases. Trimming removed 1 base from V and 6 bases from J; junction bases left unmatched: 1. In germline, CDR1 is GTSNPN, CDR2 SVGIG (reference sequence). The CDR3 runs 12 residues. The CDR3 spells CAWSGTGPEAFF. The DNA of the CDR3 is TGTGCCTGGAGTGGGACAGGGCCTGAAGCTTTCTTT.

J is TRBJ1-2 and V is TRBV6-1; D remains unclear. Per germline, CDR1 MNHNS and CDR2 SASEGT. With 3 bases removed from V and 8 bases from J, the gap between germline ends came to 10 bases. The CDR3 sequence is 12 residues long. CDR3 residues: CASSETQRGYTF. The CDR3 nucleotides are TGTGCCAGCAGTGAGACCCAGAGGGGCTACACCTTC.

J is TRBJ2-1 and V is TRBV7-6; tentative D call: TRBD1 (6 bases). The V gene's germline CDR1 is SGHVS and CDR2 FNYEAQ. The CDR3 sequence is 13 residues long. V lost 7 bases, J lost 8 bases, and 15 bases lay in between. Here the CDR3 DNA reads TGTGCCAGCACCCCTCAGGGGATGGATGAGCAGTTCTTC. This sequence encodes CASTPQGMDEQFF.

V and J are TRBV7-2 and TRBJ1-3; D might be TRBD1 (6 bases). From germline, CDR1 is SGHTA and CDR2 FQGNSA. With 3 bases removed from V and 0 bases from J, the gap between germline ends came to 12 bases. This CDR3 region has 16 residues. The CDR3 loop is CASSFRTASSGNTIYF. The DNA for the CDR3 is TGTGCCAGCAGCTTTCGGACAGCCAGCTCTGGAAACACCATATATTTT.

The chain employs TRBV6-6 and TRBJ1-4, with D possibly matching TRBD1 (6 bases). Trimming took 2 bases from V and 6 from J, leaving 16 bases between them. This CDR3 comprises 16 residues. Germline-derived CDR1 and CDR2 are MNHNY and SVGAGI (reference sequence). In DNA form, the CDR3 reads TGTGCCAGCAGTTACACAGGGAACAGGGTACATGAAAAACTGTTTTTT. Its protein is CASSYTGNRVHEKLFF.

In this sample, this clone turned up once. The chain couples TRBV11-2 to TRBJ1-1, with D unclear. Deletions cut 5 bases from V and 6 bases from J, with 16 bases between. This CDR3 comprises 14 residues. Germline V gene lookup returns CDR1 SGHAT and CDR2 FQNNGV. CDR3 in DNA: TGTGCCAGCAGCGATCCCTATGAACGAGCTGAAGCTTTCTTT. Encoded protein: CASSDPYERAEAFF.

The rearrangement uses TRBV15 and TRBJ2-3; 7 bases agree with TRBD2. The junction had 6 bases not matched to a gene; V was cut back by 6 bases and J by 6 bases. This CDR3 has 13 residues. Germline lookup yields CDR1 LNHNV and CDR2 YYDKDF (reference sequence). This chain's CDR3 is CATRNPGRDTQYF. The CDR3 coding sequence is TGTGCCACCAGAAACCCCGGGAGGGATACGCAGTATTTT.

This clone was counted a few times. This chain uses TRBV29-1 with TRBJ1-2; 8 nucleotides align to TRBD1. J was trimmed by 8 bases and V by 8 bases; bases with no gene match: 10. In germline, CDR1 is SQVTM, CDR2 ANQGSEA. CDR3 size: 12 residues. The CDR3 region is CSTRTGSGGYTF. CDR3 bases: TGCAGCACCCGGACAGGGAGTGGCGGCTACACCTTC.

This chain links TRBV7-8 with TRBJ2-1; TRBD1 might be the D (6 bases). From germline, CDR1 is SGHVS and CDR2 FQNEAQ. The CDR3 has 14 residues. V lost 1 base and J lost 4, with 8 bases in between. In DNA, the CDR3 is TGTGCCAGCAGCTTAGGGGGGCTATACAATGAGCAGTTCTTC. Translated: CASSLGGLYNEQFF.

The V and J genes are TRBV30 and TRBJ1-3, with D hard to call. The CDR3 covers 16 residues. Germline-derived CDR1 and CDR2 are GTSNPN and SVGIG (reference sequence). V was clipped by 0 bases and J by 1 base, with 13 bases between them. As DNA, the CDR3 is TGTGCCTGGAGTGTACGATCGACAATTTCTGGAAACACCATATATTTT. It encodes CAWSVRSTISGNTIYF.

The gene calls are TRBV5-6 and TRBJ2-7, with D possibly being TRBD2 (5 bases). This CDR3 contains 14 residues. With 0 bases removed from V and 0 bases from J, the gap between germline ends came to 7 bases. The germline V gene encodes CDR1 SGHDT and CDR2 YYEEEE. CDR3 nucleotides: TGTGCCAGCAGCTTGGGACTACTCTCCTACGAGCAGTACTTC. It encodes CASSLGLLSYEQYF.

This sequence joins TRBV2 and TRBJ2-1; D is perhaps TRBD2 (6 bases). Per the germline V gene, CDR1 is SNHLY and CDR2 is FYNNEI. The CDR3 has 11 residues. Trimming pared 7 bases from V and 7 bases from J, leaving 8 bases between. Written as DNA, the CDR3 is TGTGCCAGCACCGGGGGTAATGAGCAGTTCTTC. Translated: CASTGGNEQFF.

The rearrangement links TRBV28 to TRBJ1-5, with unresolved D. This CDR3 is 12 amino acids long. V was clipped by 8 bases and J by 7 bases, with 12 bases between them. Germline assignment: CDR1 MDHEN and CDR2 SYDVKM. The CDR3 DNA is TGTGCCAGCGTTGACGCGGGGCAGCCCCAGCATTTT. Its translation is CASVDAGQPQHF.

This chain joins TRBV5-6 and TRBJ1-4; D is perhaps TRBD1 (5 bases). This CDR3 spans 17 amino acids. Trimming cost V 4 bases and J 3 bases, with 19 bases left between them. Germline assignment: CDR1 SGHDT and CDR2 YYEEEE. In DNA form, the CDR3 reads TGTGCCAGCAGCGATTACCAGGGCCTTTCGGCTAATGAAAAACTGTTTTTT. Its translation is CASSDYQGLSANEKLFF. The variable domain in full, with the rest retrieved from reference TRBV5-6 and TRBJ1-4, is DAGVTQSPTHLIKTRGQQVTLRCSPKSGHDTVSWYQQALGQGPQFIFQYYEEEERQRGNFPDRFSGHQFPNYSSELNVNALLLGDSALYLCASSDYQGLSANEKLFFGSGTQLSVL.

This sequence joins TRBV10-1 and TRBJ1-1; D might be TRBD1 (6 bases). This CDR3 region has 14 residues. The V end was cut by 2 bases, the J end by 3 bases, with 10 bases between. Looked up from germline, CDR1 is WNHNN and CDR2 is SYGVQD (reference sequence). CDR3 amino acids: CASSEQGLDTEAFF. The CDR3 nucleotides read TGCGCCAGCAGTGAGCAGGGGCTGGACACTGAAGCTTTCTTT.

The chain joins TRBV7-2 to TRBJ1-1, with D unclear. V was trimmed by 4 bases and J by 3 bases, leaving 9 bases between them. From germline, CDR1 is SGHTA and CDR2 FQGNSA. There are 13 residues in the CDR3. The CDR3 loop reads CASSSQPYTEAFF. CDR3 sequence (DNA): TGTGCCAGCAGCTCACAGCCTTACACTGAAGCTTTCTTT.

The V and J genes are TRBV27 and TRBJ1-1; unclear D gene. CDR3 length: 14 residues. With 6 bases removed from V and 1 base from J, the gap between germline ends came to 12 bases. Germline V gives CDR1 MNHEY, CDR2 SMNVEV (reference sequence). The CDR3 region is CASSWAPRNTEAFF. The CDR3 DNA sequence: TGTGCCAGCAGCTGGGCCCCGAGGAACACTGAAGCTTTCTTT.

CDR3 protein: CAISESLLGQSYNSPLHF. The DNA of the CDR3 is TGTGCCATCAGTGAGTCACTTCTAGGACAATCCTATAATTCACCCCTCCACTTT. The chain joins TRBV10-3 to TRBJ1-6; weak D call: TRBD1 (5 bases). V was trimmed by 0 bases and J by 1 base, leaving 13 bases between them. This CDR3 spans 18 amino acids. Germline V lookup: CDR1 ENHRY, CDR2 SYGVKD.

The V gene is TRBV3-1 (or the pseudogene TRBV3-2), the J gene TRBJ1-1; TRBD1 agrees at 7 bases. CDR1 LGHDT and CDR2 YNNKEL come from the germline V gene (reference sequence). After removal of 0 bases from V and 5 bases from J, the junction contained 9 bases not matched to a gene. The CDR3 contains 16 residues. The CDR3, as DNA: TGTGCCAGCAGCCAAGACCGTCCCCAGGGGGGTACTGAAGCTTTCTTT. It translates to CASSQDRPQGGTEAFF.

This sequence joins TRBV11-2 and TRBJ2-3, with TRBD1 as a possible D gene (6 bases). With 0 bases removed from V and 9 bases from J, the gap between germline ends came to 19 bases. In germline, CDR1 is SGHAT, CDR2 FQNNGV. This CDR3 region has 16 residues. For the CDR3, the DNA is TGTGCCAGCAGCTTAGATTACAGGGTGGCCGGTGGGACGCAGTATTTT. It yields the protein CASSLDYRVAGGTQYF.

The V and J genes are TRBV28 and TRBJ2-1, with D perhaps TRBD1 (6 bases). Germline V gene data show CDR1 as MDHEN and CDR2 as SYDVKM. V was shortened by 6 bases and J by 14 bases, with 17 bases between the two germline ends. The CDR3 consists of 12 residues. CDR3 sequence: CASSPLTGNEFF. In DNA form, the CDR3 reads TGTGCCAGCAGCCCCCTAACAGGGAACGAGTTCTTC. Filled out from reference TRBV28 and TRBJ2-1, the complete variable domain reads DVKVTQSSRYLVKRTGEKVFLECVQDMDHENMFWYRQDPGLGLRLIYFSYDVKMKEKGDIPEGYSVSREKKERFSLILESASTNQTSMYLCASSPLTGNEFFGPGTRLTVL.

The rearrangement uses TRBV6-5 and TRBJ1-1, with TRBD1 matching over 8 bases. The CDR3 is 16 amino acids. CDR1 and CDR2 from the germline V gene are MNHEY and SVGAGI. The ends lost 1 base at V and 5 bases at J; junction bases unmatched: 9. The CDR3 region is CASSYLSRGQWTEAFF. Here the CDR3 DNA reads TGTGCCAGCAGTTACTTATCCAGGGGGCAATGGACTGAAGCTTTCTTT.

This clone was picked up a small number of times. This sequence joins TRBV6-2 or TRBV6-3 and TRBJ2-7; 12 nucleotides line up with TRBD2. The CDR3 length is 18 residues. Trimming removed 4 bases from V and 4 bases from J; junction bases left unmatched: 14. CDR1 is MNHEY, CDR2 SVGEGT, per germline. The CDR3 here is CASSSPSSTSGRPYEQYF. The CDR3 DNA is TGTGCCAGCAGTTCCCCATCCTCGACTAGCGGGAGACCTTACGAGCAGTACTTC.

This chain uses TRBV19 with TRBJ1-1; D unresolved. CDR1 LNHDA and CDR2 SQIVND come from the germline V gene (reference sequence). CDR3 length: 15 amino acids. V lost 3 bases and J 4 bases, leaving 15 bases between the germline ends. The DNA of the CDR3 is TGTGCCAGTAGTATCGGCCCTACGAGAGGCACTGAAGCTTTCTTT. It encodes CASSIGPTRGTEAFF.